This passage covers 17 T cell receptor beta chains from one sample sequenced in a study of PD-1 blockade in classical Hodgkin lymphoma. Time point of the sample: cycle 4 day 1 (C4D1), after 6 weeks of nivolumab. Following autologous stem cell transplantation, relapse occurred in every patient, and exposure to brentuximab vedotin varied. Magnetic depletion of unwanted cells isolated CD4+ T cells from thawed PBMCs. Sequenced by immunoSEQ multiplex PCR; TCRdb stores in-frame clones only, minus some. The sample has roughly 30,000 clones; 84% are singletons. This specimen consisted of CD4+ T cells from blood, obtained before the fourth cycle of nivolumab. Receptors originate from a human donor with classical Hodgkin lymphoma.

V usage is TRBV7-8 and J usage is TRBJ2-5; the D gene is possibly TRBD2 (6 bases). With 5 bases removed from V and 3 bases from J, the gap between germline ends came to 19 bases. The V gene's germline CDR1 is SGHVS and CDR2 FQNEAQ. This CDR3 spans 16 amino acids. The CDR3 DNA reads as TGTGCCAGCAGCAACCCCAGACAGCGCGGGAAAGAGACCCAGTACTTC. Amino acid sequence: CASSNPRQRGKETQYF.

The chain recombines TRBV7-9 with TRBJ1-1; 9 nucleotides align to TRBD1. With V trimmed by 1 base and J by 7 bases, 4 bases remained unmatched. CDR1 is SEHNR, CDR2 FQNEAQ, per germline (reference sequence). This CDR3 region has 14 residues. CDR3 DNA sequence: TGTGCCAGCAGCTTAGGGAACAGGGGGCTTGAAGCTTTCTTT. Translating gives CASSLGNRGLEAFF.

The gene calls are TRBV7-9 and TRBJ2-2, with 10 bases that match TRBD2. CDR1 and CDR2 (germline): SEHNR, FQNEAQ (reference sequence). Germline trimming cut 5 bases from V and 8 bases from J; bases unmatched to any gene: 14. The CDR3 spans 17 residues. CDR3 DNA sequence: TGTGCCAGCAGCCAACCCAGCGGGGGGGCGGTTTCGGGGGAGCTGTTTTTT. Encoded protein: CASSQPSGGAVSGELFF.

The chain combines TRBV9 with TRBJ2-7; D possibly matches TRBD1 or TRBD2 (5 bases each). Trimming cost V 3 bases and J 0 bases, with 7 bases left between them. The CDR3 contains 13 residues. The germline gives CDR1 SGDLS, CDR2 YYNGEE. CDR3 loop: CASSAGSSYEQYF. The CDR3, as DNA: TGTGCCAGCAGCGCAGGGAGCTCCTACGAGCAGTACTTC.

The V gene is TRBV6-6, the J gene TRBJ1-4; possible D gene TRBD1, 5 bases. The V gene lost 0 bases and the J gene lost 6 bases, with 5 bases spanning the gap. Germline V CDR1 and CDR2: MNHNY, SVGAGI (reference sequence). This CDR3 region has 13 residues. The CDR3 protein is CASSYSRDEKLFF. The CDR3 bases are TGTGCCAGCAGTTACTCCAGGGATGAAAAACTGTTTTTT.

V gene TRBV6-5 combines with J gene TRBJ1-5; D is undetermined. The germline CDR1 and CDR2 sequences are MNHEY and SVGAGI. The CDR3 extends over 12 amino acids. V lost 0 bases and J lost 11, with 8 bases in between. The chain's CDR3 is CASSYSGRTQHF. CDR3 nucleotide sequence: TGTGCCAGCAGTTACTCAGGGCGGACCCAGCATTTT.

The chain has TRBV7-8 and TRBJ1-4; 10 positions agree with TRBD1. Trimming at V came to 2 bases and at J to 3 bases, leaving 9 bases not matched to a gene. The CDR3 extends over 18 amino acids. Germline V CDR1 and CDR2: SGHVS, FQNEAQ. The chain's CDR3 is CASSLRLGQGDSNEKLFF. CDR3 DNA: TGTGCCAGCAGCTTACGGCTCGGACAGGGGGATTCTAATGAAAAACTGTTTTTT.

V is TRBV9 and J is TRBJ1-4; D is undetermined. Germline V gene lookup returns CDR1 SGDLS and CDR2 YYNGEE. The ends were cut back, 4 bases at V and 0 bases at J, with 13 bases in the middle. The length of the CDR3 is 16 residues. The CDR3 reads CASSSGRFATNEKLFF. CDR3 sequence (DNA): TGTGCCAGCAGCTCGGGCAGATTTGCAACTAATGAAAAACTGTTTTTT.

The chain uses TRBV28 and TRBJ1-1; 7 positions match TRBD1. The V gene's germline CDR1 is MDHEN and CDR2 SYDVKM. V dropped 6 bases and J dropped 3; count of bases not matched to a gene: 7. The CDR3 spans 14 residues. CDR3 region: CASRLYQGDTEAFF. DNA of the CDR3: TGTGCCAGCAGGCTTTACCAGGGGGACACTGAAGCTTTCTTT.

V is TRBV5-1 and J is TRBJ2-3; 8 bases agree with TRBD1. The V gene's germline CDR1 is SGHRS and CDR2 YFSETQ. This CDR3 comprises 16 residues. J lost 0 bases, V lost 3 bases, and 6 bases had no gene match. The CDR3 sequence: CASSSGQGTSTDTQYF. Written as DNA, the CDR3 is TGCGCCAGCAGCTCTGGACAGGGTACTAGCACAGATACGCAGTATTTT. The whole variable domain, remainder taken from reference TRBV5-1 and TRBJ2-3, is KAGVTQTPRYLIKTRGQQVTLSCSPISGHRSVSWYQQTPGQGLQFLFEYFSETQRNKGNFPGRFSGRQFSNSRSEMNVSTLELGDSALYLCASSSGQGTSTDTQYFGPGTRLTVL.

This sequence joins TRBV4-3 and TRBJ2-7; 14 bases match TRBD2. Germline V gives CDR1 LGHNA, CDR2 YSLEER. V dropped 1 base and J dropped 2; count of bases not matched to a gene: 13. This CDR3 has 20 residues. This chain's CDR3 is CASSQASGLAGAEFPYEQYF. The CDR3 DNA reads TGCGCCAGCAGCCAAGCCTCGGGACTAGCGGGGGCCGAGTTCCCCTACGAGCAGTACTTC.

Only one count was recorded for this clone. The chain carries TRBV5-4 and TRBJ2-5; 12 bases match TRBD2. Germline V lookup: CDR1 SGHNT, CDR2 YYREEE (reference sequence). The CDR3 sequence is 14 residues long. After removal of 4 bases from V and 5 bases from J, the junction contained 3 bases not matched to a gene. CDR3 region: CASSLGTSGETQYF. The CDR3 nucleotides read TGTGCCAGCAGCCTAGGGACTAGCGGGGAGACCCAGTACTTC.

This clone came up a few times. The chain employs TRBV7-6 and TRBJ1-2; D is perhaps TRBD1 (5 bases). V was trimmed by 5 bases and J by 4 bases, leaving 11 bases between them. Germline V gene lookup returns CDR1 SGHVS and CDR2 FNYEAQ. The CDR3 is 13 amino acids. CDR3 loop: CASSITGAYGYTF. In DNA form, the CDR3 reads TGTGCCAGCAGCATTACCGGGGCCTATGGCTACACCTTC.

The gene calls are TRBV10-3 and TRBJ1-3; a possible D gene is TRBD1 (6 bases). This CDR3 has 15 amino acids. Looked up from germline, CDR1 is ENHRY and CDR2 is SYGVKD. Trimming pared 6 bases from V and 0 bases from J, leaving 12 bases between. DNA for the CDR3: TGTGCCATCAGCCCCCTGGACAGCTCTGGAAACACCATATATTTT. It yields the protein CAISPLDSSGNTIYF.

The count of this clone is one. The chain couples TRBV7-3 to TRBJ1-2; 8 bases fit TRBD1. Germline CDR1 reads SGHTA; CDR2 reads FQGTGA. With V trimmed by 5 bases and J by 6 bases, 14 bases remained unmatched. The CDR3 is 16 residues long. This chain's CDR3 is CASSPGGGEGDNGYTF. The CDR3 coding sequence is TGTGCCAGCAGCCCAGGGGGCGGGGAGGGAGATAATGGCTACACCTTC. Combining the CDR3 with reference TRBV7-3 and TRBJ1-2 gives the whole variable domain GAGVSQTPSNKVTEKGKYVELRCDPISGHTALYWYRQSLGQGPEFLIYFQGTGAADDSGLPNDRFFAVRPEGSVSTLKIQRTERGDSAVYLCASSPGGGEGDNGYTFGSGTRLTVV.

CDR3 sequence: CASSQDRTANEKLFF. The DNA of the CDR3 is TGCGCCAGCAGCCAAGATAGAACGGCCAATGAAAAACTGTTTTTT. The J gene is TRBJ1-4, the V gene TRBV4-3; D remains ambiguous. Trimming removed 0 bases from V and 5 bases from J, with 10 bases in between. The germline V gene has CDR1 LGHNA and CDR2 YSLEER. The CDR3 length is 15 residues.

The gene calls are TRBV7-8 and TRBJ1-2; possibly TRBD1 for D (6 bases). The germline V and J ends were trimmed by 5 bases and 1 base, with 11 bases remaining between them. The CDR3 has 14 residues. Germline-derived CDR1 and CDR2 are SGHVS and FQNEAQ. CDR3 protein: CASSPGAFNYGYTF. In nucleotides, the CDR3 is TGTGCCAGCAGCCCAGGGGCCTTTAACTATGGCTACACCTTC. Looking up the rest from reference TRBV7-8 and TRBJ1-2 gives the full variable domain: GAGVSQSPRYKVAKRGQDVALRCDPISGHVSLFWYQQALGQGPEFLTYFQNEAQLDKSGLPSDRFFAERPEGSVSTLKIQRTQQEDSAVYLCASSPGAFNYGYTFGSGTRLTVV.